This TCR beta chain comes out of a study of CD8 T cells in Susac syndrome. This clonotype has just one count. Random-hexamer reverse transcription was applied to roughly 0.45 to 1 ug RNA. TCRdb re-called the immunoSEQ multiplex PCR reads through MiXCR, storing one row per CDR3 protein. The sample carries 150,000 to 200,000 distinct CDR3 sequences, approximately 95% recorded once. V lost 5 bases and J lost 3, with 16 bases in between. Per germline, CDR1 SEHNR and CDR2 FQNEAQ (reference sequence). The CDR3 totals 15 residues. Sequencing was done on a sample of CD4+ T cells from PBMCs. This chain uses TRBV7-9 with TRBJ1-1; no clear D. The TCR originated in a human donor with multiple sclerosis. The CDR3 DNA is TGTGCCAGCAGCAGTTCTTGGAGGGCTGACACTGAAGCTTTCTTT. Amino acid sequence: CASSSSWRADTEAFF.